These 22 T cell receptor beta chains originate from one sample sequenced in a study of cytomegalovirus exposure and HLA in healthy donors. The PCR had 60 Vbeta and 13 Jbeta primers. The assay was immunoSEQ multiplex PCR, and TCRdb's table has in-frame clones only and misses some. This sample carries about 160,000 clones, around 84% of them seen once, and the ten largest clones take 3% to 3.5%. Sequencing was done on a sample of PBMCs. These receptors were taken from a woman between 35 and 50 years old in good health and CMV-seronegative.

This clone has just a few counts. The J gene is TRBJ1-5, the V gene TRBV5-6; no reliable D call. CDR1 and CDR2 (germline): SGHDT, YYEEEE. The CDR3 is 16 amino acids. The V and J ends lost 1 base and 2 bases respectively, with 13 bases between them. CDR3 loop: CASSLRFRSGNQPQHF. In nucleotides, the CDR3 is TGTGCCAGCAGCTTGAGGTTCAGGTCCGGCAATCAGCCCCAGCATTTT.

V and J are TRBV19 and TRBJ1-6, with 7 bases fitting TRBD1. The germline V gene has CDR1 LNHDA and CDR2 SQIVND (reference sequence). The CDR3 has 14 residues. The V and J ends lost 4 bases and 7 bases, in that order; junction bases with no gene match: 4. The CDR3 DNA follows: TGTGCCAGTAGTACTTGGGACAGCAATTCACCCCTCCACTTT. Protein: CASSTWDSNSPLHF.

The rearrangement links TRBV18 to TRBJ2-7, with 7 bases identical to TRBD1. V gave up 0 bases and J gave up 2 bases; unmatched junction bases: 7. The germline gives CDR1 KGHSH, CDR2 LQKENI. CDR3 length: 16 residues. CDR3 region: CASSPPGQTKTYEQYF. DNA of the CDR3: TGTGCCAGCTCACCACCGGGACAGACAAAAACCTACGAGCAGTACTTC.

The chain is built from TRBV19 and TRBJ1-4; D remains unclear. The germline V and J ends were trimmed by 2 bases and 5 bases, with 9 bases remaining between them. CDR3 length: 14 amino acids. Germline values: CDR1 LNHDA, CDR2 SQIVND (reference sequence). The CDR3 sequence: CASSILAVNEKLFF. DNA of the CDR3: TGTGCCAGTAGTATATTGGCGGTAAATGAAAAACTGTTTTTT. Looking up the rest from reference TRBV19 and TRBJ1-4 gives the full variable domain: DGGITQSPKYLFRKEGQNVTLSCEQNLNHDAMYWYRQDPGQGLRLIYYSQIVNDFQKGDIAEGYSVSREKKESFPLTVTSAQKNPTAFYLCASSILAVNEKLFFGSGTQLSVL.

This chain links TRBV4-1 with TRBJ1-2; TRBD1 is a possible D gene (6 bases). Germline assignment: CDR1 MGHRA and CDR2 YSYEKL. This CDR3 is 14 amino acids long. Trimming took off 6 bases at V and 0 bases at J, with 11 bases between the two ends. The CDR3 reads CASRPGQTNYGYTF. The CDR3 region has the DNA TGCGCCAGCAGGCCCGGACAGACTAACTATGGCTACACCTTC.

The chain joins TRBV7-8 to TRBJ1-1, with TRBD1 matching over 7 bases. Germline values: CDR1 SGHVS, CDR2 FQNEAQ. This CDR3 is 14 amino acids long. V shed 6 bases, J shed 2 bases, and the junction held 6 bases outside the gene matches. The CDR3 DNA follows: TGTGCCAGCAGGTCGACAGGGATAAACACTGAAGCTTTCTTT. Translating it yields CASRSTGINTEAFF.

The CDR3 DNA reads TGTGCCAGCAGCCAAAGGACAGGGGTCGAATCACCCCTCCACTTT. It specifies CASSQRTGVESPLHF. The rearrangement uses TRBV6-1 and TRBJ1-6, with 9 bases aligning to TRBD1. The CDR3 totals 15 residues. Germline CDR1 is MNHNS and CDR2 is SASEGT. The V gene end was trimmed by 6 bases and the J gene end by 10 bases; junction bases not matched to a gene: 10.

This clone was detected a few times. This chain uses TRBV10-1 with TRBJ1-5; D perhaps matches TRBD1 (6 bases). The CDR3 is 14 residues long. V lost 0 bases and J lost 5, with 8 bases in between. Germline V gene data show CDR1 as WNHNN and CDR2 as SYGVQD (reference sequence). Written as DNA, the CDR3 is TGCGCCAGCAGTGAGTCAGGGGGGGATCAGCCCCAGCATTTT. Translation gives CASSESGGDQPQHF.

This chain connects TRBV27 to TRBJ2-6; 8 nucleotides line up with TRBD1. Trimming took 4 bases from V and 8 from J; bases not matched to a gene: 10. The CDR3 contains 16 residues. Germline V lookup: CDR1 MNHEY, CDR2 SMNVEV (reference sequence). CDR3 DNA: TGTGCCAGCAGTTCCTTTGGACAGGGTAGAACCAACGTCCTGACTTTC. Its translation is CASSSFGQGRTNVLTF. The entire variable domain, with the rest obtained from reference TRBV27 and TRBJ2-6, is as follows: EAQVTQNPRYLITVTGKKLTVTCSQNMNHEYMSWYRQDPGLGLRQIYYSMNVEVTDKGDVPEGYKVSRKEKRNFPLILESPSPNQTSLYFCASSSFGQGRTNVLTFGAGSRLTVL.

V usage is TRBV5-1 and J usage is TRBJ1-6; tentative D call: TRBD1 (6 bases). CDR3 length: 16 amino acids. CDR1 SGHRS and CDR2 YFSETQ come from the germline V gene. V gave up 6 bases and J gave up 7 bases, with 20 bases separating them. As DNA, the CDR3 is TGCGCCAGCACCTCTTGGGCAGGGGCCAAGAATTCACCCCTCCACTTT. Residues: CASTSWAGAKNSPLHF.

With regard to this clone: At one of its ends the junction is not consistent with the germline gene, which may arise from a read error. The chain joins TRBV7-9 to TRBJ2-2, with TRBD1 matching over 7 bases. Germline loops: CDR1 SEHNR, CDR2 FQNEAQ (reference sequence). This CDR3 region has 18 residues. CDR3 in amino acids: CSSSLRRPDRENTGELFF. DNA of the CDR3: TGTTCCAGCAGCCTACGACGGCCTGACAGGGAAAACACCGGGGAGCTGTTTTTT.

This clone was seen ten or more times. The chain is built from TRBV29-1 and TRBJ1-1; 9 bases fit TRBD1. Trimming removed 6 bases from V and 4 bases from J; junction bases left unmatched: 6. CDR1 is SQVTM and CDR2 is ANQGSEA in the germline V gene. This CDR3 has 13 residues. The CDR3 DNA follows: TGCAGCGTACGGACAGGGGTTGTCACTGAAGCTTTCTTT. Translation: CSVRTGVVTEAFF.

This chain joins TRBV5-6 and TRBJ1-3; TRBD1 agrees at 8 bases. Germline lookup yields CDR1 SGHDT and CDR2 YYEEEE. There are 15 residues in the CDR3. Unmatched junction bases numbered 2, after V lost 3 bases and J lost 0 bases. The CDR3 sequence is CASSWTGFSGNTIYF. CDR3 bases: TGTGCCAGCAGCTGGACAGGGTTCTCTGGAAACACCATATATTTT.

The rearrangement uses TRBV5-1 and TRBJ2-5; 12 positions agree with TRBD1. The J call may be incorrect, as the DNA end agrees better with TRBJ2-7. This CDR3 contains 15 residues. CDR1 is SGHRS, CDR2 YFSETQ, per germline. The CDR3 bases are TGCGCCAGCAGCTCCACCGGGACAGGGGGCGACGAGCAGTACTTC. Protein product: CASSSTGTGGDEQYF.

V is TRBV11-2 and J is TRBJ2-7; TRBD1 matches 9 bases. Germline CDR1 and CDR2: SGHAT and FQNNGV. Unmatched junction bases numbered 3, after V lost 3 bases and J lost 6 bases. The CDR3 has 13 amino acids. The CDR3 DNA reads as TGTGCCAGCAGCTTGGACAGGGGTGTCGAGCAGTACTTC. Translation: CASSLDRGVEQYF.

This clone showed up just once. The chain employs TRBV5-6 and TRBJ2-5; a weak D match, TRBD2 (5 bases). The CDR3 has 13 amino acids. V was cut by 4 bases and J by 2 bases, with 9 bases left in between. Germline assignment: CDR1 SGHDT and CDR2 YYEEEE. CDR3 sequence (DNA): TGTGCCAGCAGCCCCCCGGGGCAAGAGACCCAGTACTTC. It encodes CASSPPGQETQYF.

The V and J genes are TRBV7-8 and TRBJ2-7; tentatively, D is TRBD1 (5 bases). Trimming cost V 0 bases and J 13 bases, with 10 bases left between them. The CDR3 consists of 11 residues. Germline V lookup: CDR1 SGHVS, CDR2 FQNEAQ. CDR3 protein: CASSLAGPSYF. CDR3 nucleotides: TGTGCCAGCAGCTTAGCGGGGCCTTCTTACTTC.

The chain combines TRBV21-1 with TRBJ2-1; no DNA check was done on the table's D call, TRBD2. TRBV21-1 is annotated as a pseudogene. The CDR3 runs 16 residues. CDR3 coding DNA: TGTGCCAGCAGCAAATCGCGACTAGCGGCCTTCAATGAGCAGTTCTTC. Amino acid sequence: CASSKSRLAAFNEQFF.

This clone has a handful of counts. The CDR3 here is CSVPPVGSSGGTDTQYF. The CDR3 region has the DNA TGCAGCGTCCCTCCCGTCGGCTCTAGCGGGGGGACAGATACGCAGTATTTT. The chain is built from TRBV29-1 and TRBJ2-3, with 11 bases that match TRBD2. Germline V gene data show CDR1 as SQVTM and CDR2 as ANQGSEA. The CDR3 runs to 17 residues. V shed 6 bases, J shed 3 bases, and the junction held 14 bases outside the gene matches.

The chain joins TRBV5-1 to TRBJ2-3; 8 bases agree with TRBD2. Trimming at V came to 0 bases and at J to 2 bases, leaving 11 bases not matched to a gene. Germline lookup yields CDR1 SGHRS and CDR2 YFSETQ. This CDR3 is 18 amino acids long. The CDR3 here is CASSLASGGALSTDTQYF. The CDR3 bases are TGCGCCAGCAGCTTGGCCTCGGGGGGGGCCCTTTCCACAGATACGCAGTATTTT.

The chain employs TRBV13 and TRBJ1-2; tentative D call: TRBD1 (5 bases). The CDR3 is 14 amino acids. Trimming shortened V by 8 bases and J by 2 bases, and 15 bases separated the two germline ends. CDR1 and CDR2 from the germline V gene are PRHDT and FYEKMQ (reference sequence). This CDR3 reads CASLEKGMNYGYTF. CDR3 DNA: TGTGCCAGCCTTGAAAAGGGGATGAACTATGGCTACACCTTC.

The V and J genes are TRBV7-8 and TRBJ1-1; D might be TRBD1 (5 bases). The CDR3 is 15 residues long. CDR1 SGHVS and CDR2 FQNEAQ come from the germline V gene. Trimming took off 6 bases at V and 1 base at J, with 15 bases between the two ends. The CDR3 DNA reads as TGTGCCAGCAGAGAAAACCAGGGAACGAACACTGAAGCTTTCTTT. The encoded protein is CASRENQGTNTEAFF.